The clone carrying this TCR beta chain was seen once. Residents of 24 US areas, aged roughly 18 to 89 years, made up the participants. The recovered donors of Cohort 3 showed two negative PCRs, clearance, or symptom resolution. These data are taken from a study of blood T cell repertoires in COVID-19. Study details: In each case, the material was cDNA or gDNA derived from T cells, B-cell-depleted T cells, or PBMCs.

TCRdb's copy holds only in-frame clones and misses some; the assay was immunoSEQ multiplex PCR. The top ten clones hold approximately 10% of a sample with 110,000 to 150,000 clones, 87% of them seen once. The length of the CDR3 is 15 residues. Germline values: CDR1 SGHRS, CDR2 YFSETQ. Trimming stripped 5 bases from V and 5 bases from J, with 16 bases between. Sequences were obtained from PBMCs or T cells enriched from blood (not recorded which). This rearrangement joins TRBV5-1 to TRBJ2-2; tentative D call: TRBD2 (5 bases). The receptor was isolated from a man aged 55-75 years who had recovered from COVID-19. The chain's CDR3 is CASREGNFGTGELFF. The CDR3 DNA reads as TGCGCCAGCAGAGAGGGTAACTTCGGGACCGGGGAGCTGTTTTTT.